This TCR beta chain was identified during a study of blood T cell repertoires in COVID-19. On the study more broadly: The study drew acute and convalescent COVID-19 samples from the United States, Italy and Spain. Sources were T cells, B-cell-depleted T cells, or PBMCs; the material itself was cDNA or gDNA.

V was trimmed by 3 bases and J by 5 bases, leaving 4 bases between them. This CDR3 spans 11 amino acids. CDR1 SEHNR and CDR2 FQNEAQ come from the germline V gene (reference sequence). With regard to this clone: A much larger clonotype is one base distant, so this may be a read error. The same CDR3 is also encoded by other DNA sequences in this sample.

How the authors handled the data: Estimates of nucleated cell counts were drawn from the amplification of reference gene primers. The repertoire was sequenced with immunoSEQ multiplex PCR; TCRdb's copy has only in-frame clones and lacks some. V, J and clone size are those of that table, while D and trimming were read from the DNA. The sample has about 210,000 clones, 84% seen once; the top ten hold approximately 8.1%. The chain uses TRBV7-9 and TRBJ1-1; D uncertain. The sequencing input was peripheral blood. The clonotype comes from a woman between 50 and 59 years old with active or convalescent COVID-19. As DNA, the CDR3 is TGTGCCAGCAGCTTCGGGACTGAAGCTTTCTTT. Residues: CASSFGTEAFF. The full variable domain, its missing parts supplied by reference TRBV7-9 and TRBJ1-1, is DTGVSQNPRHKITKRGQNVTFRCDPISEHNRLYWYRQTLGQGPEFLTYFQNEAQLEKSRLLSDRFSAERPKGSFSTLEIQRTEQGDSAMYLCASSFGTEAFFGQGTRLTVV.